Below, 13 T cell receptor beta chains from the same sample are listed, as sequenced in a study of STAT5B mutations in CD4+ large granular lymphocyte leukemia. The method was immunoSEQ multiplex PCR; TCRdb's version includes in-frame clones alone and lacks a portion of them. Of some 35,000 clones listed, more than 60% were seen once; the top ten hold about 2%. Sequenced material: CD4+ T cells from blood buffy coats. All receptors come from a human donor in good health.

The chain has TRBV5-6 and TRBJ1-4, with a tentative D call TRBD1 (5 bases). Between the trimmed V and J ends, which lost 4 bases and 7 bases, there was a span of 11 bases. The germline CDR1 and CDR2 sequences are SGHDT and YYEEEE. This CDR3 is built from 13 residues. In DNA, the CDR3 is TGTGCCAGCAGCGGAGGGGCGGGTGAAAAACTGTTTTTT. Translation: CASSGGAGEKLFF.

The chain uses TRBV6-5 and TRBJ2-3; 7 bases are shared with TRBD2. This CDR3 has 14 residues. J lost 11 bases, V lost 2 bases, and 10 bases had no gene match. CDR1 and CDR2 from the germline V gene are MNHEY and SVGAGI. The CDR3 loop is CASSYDPTSEMQYF. The CDR3 nucleotides read TGTGCCAGCAGTTACGACCCCACTAGCGAGATGCAGTATTTT.

The rearrangement uses TRBV19 and TRBJ2-5; 8 bases fit TRBD1. The CDR3 loop spans 13 amino acids. The ends lost 5 bases at V and 3 bases at J; junction bases unmatched: 2. Germline assignment: CDR1 LNHDA and CDR2 SQIVND (reference sequence). The CDR3 reads CASSSDREETQYF. The CDR3 DNA sequence: TGTGCCAGTAGTTCGGACAGGGAAGAGACCCAGTACTTC.

The genes are TRBV19 and TRBJ1-2; 7 bases match TRBD1. CDR3 size: 14 residues. In germline, CDR1 is LNHDA, CDR2 SQIVND (reference sequence). V dropped 5 bases and J dropped 6; count of bases not matched to a gene: 9. This CDR3 is CASSGRGTANGYTF. CDR3 DNA sequence: TGTGCCAGTAGTGGGCGCGGGACAGCAAATGGCTACACCTTC.

This chain uses TRBV2 with TRBJ1-6; D may be TRBD1 (5 bases). V was shortened by 5 bases and J by 5 bases, with 16 bases between the two germline ends. This CDR3 spans 16 amino acids. CDR1 and CDR2 from the germline V gene are SNHLY and FYNNEI. CDR3: CASSSSGMADNSPLHF. CDR3 sequence (DNA): TGTGCCAGCAGTTCCTCAGGGATGGCGGATAATTCACCCCTCCACTTT.

The chain combines TRBV5-1 with TRBJ1-1, with D possibly matching TRBD1 (5 bases). Germline V gives CDR1 SGHRS, CDR2 YFSETQ. CDR3 length equals 16 residues. V gave up 3 bases and J gave up 1 base, with 16 bases separating them. Here the CDR3 DNA reads TGCGCCAGCAGCTCATGGAGGGCGGGGCAGAACACTGAAGCTTTCTTT. It translates to CASSSWRAGQNTEAFF.

This chain connects TRBV5-1 to TRBJ1-3; no clear D gene. The germline CDR1 and CDR2 sequences are SGHRS and YFSETQ. The CDR3 contains 14 residues. V lost 0 bases and J 2 bases, leaving 6 bases between the germline ends. CDR3 DNA: TGCGCCAGCAGCTTGGGGATTGCTGGAAACACCATATATTTT. Protein: CASSLGIAGNTIYF.

CDR3 in DNA: TGTGCCAGCAGTGAAGCCAGGGTTCGGGAGACCCAGTACTTC. Translated: CASSEARVRETQYF. The chain recombines TRBV6-1 with TRBJ2-5, with D tentatively TRBD1 (5 bases). The CDR3 is made up of 14 amino acids. Trimming pared 0 bases from V and 5 bases from J, leaving 10 bases between. From germline, CDR1 is MNHNS and CDR2 SASEGT.

V and J are TRBV11-2 and TRBJ2-5, with D perhaps TRBD1 (6 bases). The DNA matches TRBJ2-7 better at its end, which makes the J call doubtful. Germline CDR1 is SGHAT and CDR2 is FQNNGV. CDR3 size: 15 residues. The CDR3 DNA sequence: TGTGCCAGCAGCCCCCGGACAGTGGGCTCCTACGAGCAGTACTTC. Translated: CASSPRTVGSYEQYF.

The gene calls are TRBV5-8 and TRBJ1-2; D ambiguous. The germline gives CDR1 SGHTS, CDR2 YDEGEE. The V end was cut by 3 bases, the J end by 2 bases, with 8 bases between. There are 13 residues in the CDR3. CDR3 coding DNA: TGTGCCAGCAGCTCCTGGGTCAACTATGGCTACACCTTC. It yields the protein CASSSWVNYGYTF. Full variable domain (rest looked up from reference TRBV5-8 and TRBJ1-2): EAGVTQSPTHLIKTRGQQATLRCSPISGHTSVYWYQQALGLGLQFLLWYDEGEERNRGNFPPRFSGRQFPNYSSELNVNALELEDSALYLCASSSWVNYGYTFGSGTRLTVV.

V and J are TRBV11-2 and TRBJ1-4; possible D gene TRBD1, 6 bases. This CDR3 is 16 amino acids long. With 3 bases removed from V and 3 bases from J, the gap between germline ends came to 14 bases. Per the germline V gene, CDR1 is SGHAT and CDR2 is FQNNGV. CDR3 region: CASSLGTQGANEKLFF. The CDR3 bases are TGTGCCAGCAGCTTGGGGACACAGGGAGCTAATGAAAAACTGTTTTTT.

V usage is TRBV30 and J usage is TRBJ1-1; D is perhaps TRBD1 (6 bases). Germline CDR1 and CDR2: GTSNPN and SVGIG (reference sequence). Trimming shortened V by 3 bases and J by 12 bases, and 17 bases separated the two germline ends. This CDR3 has 12 amino acids. The CDR3 reads CAWRDHHRETFF. CDR3 in DNA: TGTGCCTGGAGGGACCACCACAGGGAGACTTTCTTT.

This clone was seen only a few times. V usage is TRBV6-1 and J usage is TRBJ2-2, with 13 bases matching TRBD2. CDR1 MNHNS and CDR2 SASEGT come from the germline V gene. The CDR3 totals 18 residues. The V segment lost 4 bases and the J segment 5 bases; nucleotides outside the gene matches: 10. CDR3 in amino acids: CASSGRTSGGLRTGELFF. CDR3 bases: TGTGCCAGCAGTGGGAGGACTAGCGGGGGCTTGAGGACCGGGGAGCTGTTTTTT.